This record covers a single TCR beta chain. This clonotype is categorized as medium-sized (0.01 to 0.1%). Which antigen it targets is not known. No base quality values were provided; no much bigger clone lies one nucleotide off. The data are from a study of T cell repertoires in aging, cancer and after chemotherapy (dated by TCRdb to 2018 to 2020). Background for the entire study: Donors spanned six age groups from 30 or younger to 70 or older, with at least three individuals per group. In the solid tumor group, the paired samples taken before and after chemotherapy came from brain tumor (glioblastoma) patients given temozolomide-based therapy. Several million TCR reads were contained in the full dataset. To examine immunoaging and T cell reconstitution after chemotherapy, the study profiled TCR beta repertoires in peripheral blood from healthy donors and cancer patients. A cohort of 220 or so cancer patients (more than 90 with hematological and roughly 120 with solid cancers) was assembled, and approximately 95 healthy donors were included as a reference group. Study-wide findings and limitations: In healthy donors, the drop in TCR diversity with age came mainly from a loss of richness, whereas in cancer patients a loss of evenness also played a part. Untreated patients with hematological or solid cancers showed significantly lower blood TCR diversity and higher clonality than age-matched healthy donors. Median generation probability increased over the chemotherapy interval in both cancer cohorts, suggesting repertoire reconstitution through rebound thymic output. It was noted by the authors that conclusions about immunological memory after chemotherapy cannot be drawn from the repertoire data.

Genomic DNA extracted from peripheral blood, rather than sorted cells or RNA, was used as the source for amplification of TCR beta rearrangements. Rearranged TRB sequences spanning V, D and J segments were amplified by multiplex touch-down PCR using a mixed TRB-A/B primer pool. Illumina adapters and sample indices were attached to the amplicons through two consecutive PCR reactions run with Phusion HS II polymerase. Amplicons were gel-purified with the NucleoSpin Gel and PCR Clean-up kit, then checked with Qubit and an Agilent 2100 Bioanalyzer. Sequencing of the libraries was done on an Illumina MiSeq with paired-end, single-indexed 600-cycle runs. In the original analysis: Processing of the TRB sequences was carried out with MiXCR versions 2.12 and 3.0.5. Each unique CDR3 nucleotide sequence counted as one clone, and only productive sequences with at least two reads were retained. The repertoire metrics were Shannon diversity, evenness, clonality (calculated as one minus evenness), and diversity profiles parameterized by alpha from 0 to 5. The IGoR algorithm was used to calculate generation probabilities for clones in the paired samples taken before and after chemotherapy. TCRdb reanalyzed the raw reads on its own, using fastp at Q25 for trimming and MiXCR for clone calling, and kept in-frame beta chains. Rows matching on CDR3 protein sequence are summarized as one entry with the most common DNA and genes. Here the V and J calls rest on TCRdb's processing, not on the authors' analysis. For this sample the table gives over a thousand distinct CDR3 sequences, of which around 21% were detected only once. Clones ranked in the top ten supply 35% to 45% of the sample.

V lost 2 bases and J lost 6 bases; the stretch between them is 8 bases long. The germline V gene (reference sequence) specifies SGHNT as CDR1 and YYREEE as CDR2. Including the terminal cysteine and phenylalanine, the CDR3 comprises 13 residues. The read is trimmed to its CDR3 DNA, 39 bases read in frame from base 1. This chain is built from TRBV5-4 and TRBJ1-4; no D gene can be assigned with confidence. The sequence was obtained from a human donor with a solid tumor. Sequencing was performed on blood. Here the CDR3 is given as CASSFGPDEKLFF. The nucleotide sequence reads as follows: TGTGCCAGCAGCTTTGGGCCAGATGAAAAACTGTTTTTT.